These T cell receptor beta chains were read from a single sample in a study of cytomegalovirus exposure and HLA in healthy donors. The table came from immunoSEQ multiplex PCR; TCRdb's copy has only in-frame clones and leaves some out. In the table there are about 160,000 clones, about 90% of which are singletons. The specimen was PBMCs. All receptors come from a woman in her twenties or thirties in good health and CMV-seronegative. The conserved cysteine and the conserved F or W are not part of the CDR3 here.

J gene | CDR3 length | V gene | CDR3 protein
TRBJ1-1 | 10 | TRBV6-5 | ASNSMNTEAF
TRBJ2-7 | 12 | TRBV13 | ASRNSTRPYEQY
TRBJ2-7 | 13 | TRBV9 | ASSPRGTFRHEQY
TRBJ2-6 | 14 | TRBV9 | ASSVGAGAGANVLT
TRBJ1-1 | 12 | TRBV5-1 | ASGQGAPGTEAF
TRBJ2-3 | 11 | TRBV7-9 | ASSLDSTDTQY
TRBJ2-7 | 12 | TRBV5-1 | ASSLPSPTGEQY
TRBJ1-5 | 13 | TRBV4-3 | ASSQEQAVNQPQH
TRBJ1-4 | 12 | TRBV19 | ASKTGGNFEKLF
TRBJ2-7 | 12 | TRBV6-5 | ASTNRVENNEQY
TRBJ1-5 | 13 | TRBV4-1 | ASSQRTGNNQPQH
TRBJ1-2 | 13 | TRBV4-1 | ASSQVGGMAYGYT
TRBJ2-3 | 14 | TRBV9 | ASSVGGKSSQDTQY
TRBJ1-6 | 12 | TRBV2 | ASRGTGGNSPLH
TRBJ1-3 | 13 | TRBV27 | ASSLSVGSGNTIY
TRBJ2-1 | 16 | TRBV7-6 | ASSLASGGRVVYNEQF
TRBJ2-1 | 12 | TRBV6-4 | ASSQTSGGGEQF
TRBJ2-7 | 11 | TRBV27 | ASSRGQSYEQY
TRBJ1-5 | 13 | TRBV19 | ASTRTQGGDQPQH
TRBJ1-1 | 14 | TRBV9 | ASSVESQAKTTEAF
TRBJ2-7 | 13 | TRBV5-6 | ASSFILQTTYEQY
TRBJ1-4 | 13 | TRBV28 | ASSWAAGRNEKLF
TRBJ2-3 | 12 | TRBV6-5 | ASKGGGATDTQY
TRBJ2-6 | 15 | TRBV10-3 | AIRPSGESSGANVLT
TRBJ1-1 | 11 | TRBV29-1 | SIHRGVNTEAF
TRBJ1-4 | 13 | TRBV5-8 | ASSLTGTINEKLF